These 19 T cell receptor beta chains were all obtained from the same sample, sequenced in a study of T cells after yellow fever vaccination. From the 5' RACE reads, TCRdb called clonotypes with MiXCR, one entry per CDR3 protein. The sample holds approximately 160,000 distinct CDR3 sequences, 5.5% to 8% seen once. Sample: CD4+ T cells sorted from PBMCs, taken on the day of the first yellow fever vaccination. The receptor set was obtained from a man younger than 35 who received the YFV17D yellow fever vaccine.

This clonotype was observed many times. The chain joins TRBV12-3 or TRBV12-4 to TRBJ2-1; D perhaps matches TRBD1 (5 bases). The CDR3 covers 18 residues. The germline V and J ends were trimmed by 6 bases and 0 bases, with 21 bases remaining between them. CDR3 coding DNA: TGTGCCAGCAGCACCAGGGCCCCTGTTAGAAGCTCCTACAATGAGCAGTTCTTC. This gives the protein CASSTRAPVRSSYNEQFF.

This chain links TRBV7-6 with TRBJ2-6; D remains unclear. Germline lookup yields CDR1 SGHVS and CDR2 FNYEAQ. V was clipped by 3 bases and J by 1 base, with 4 bases between them. This CDR3 comprises 14 residues. CDR3 in amino acids: CASSFMSGANVLTF. In nucleotides, the CDR3 is TGTGCCAGCAGCTTTATGTCTGGGGCCAACGTCCTGACTTTC.

The table lists this clonotype with a few counts. This chain joins TRBV27 and TRBJ2-1; D is perhaps TRBD1 or TRBD2 (5 bases each). Germline CDR1 is MNHEY and CDR2 is SMNVEV (reference sequence). The CDR3 loop spans 16 amino acids. V lost 6 bases and J 7 bases, leaving 22 bases between the germline ends. The CDR3: CASSPRGDTFWNEQFF. CDR3 DNA: TGTGCCAGCAGCCCTAGAGGGGATACCTTTTGGAATGAGCAGTTCTTC.

In this sample, this clonotype turned up many times. The gene calls are TRBV20-1 and TRBJ1-6, with a tentative D call TRBD1 (5 bases). Per the germline V gene, CDR1 is DFQATT and CDR2 is SNEGSKA (reference sequence). Between the trimmed V and J ends, which lost 6 bases and 10 bases, there was a span of 19 bases. The CDR3 loop spans 14 amino acids. CDR3 sequence (DNA): TGCAGTGCCCTCCGGGCGTTGGGGGAATCACCCCTCCACTTT. It codes for CSALRALGESPLHF.

This clonotype showed up many times. The chain has TRBV6-1 and TRBJ2-7; D is unclear. With 6 bases removed from V and 2 bases from J, the gap between germline ends came to 14 bases. Per the germline V gene, CDR1 is MNHNS and CDR2 is SASEGT. The length of the CDR3 is 14 residues. CDR3 sequence reads: CASRKNRGTYEQYV. The CDR3 DNA reads as TGTGCCAGCAGAAAAAACAGAGGCACCTACGAGCAGTACGTC.

This clonotype showed up just a few times. The rearrangement uses TRBV5-1 and TRBJ2-5, with 8 bases fitting TRBD1. The V gene's germline CDR1 is SGHRS and CDR2 YFSETQ. V shed 3 bases and J 0 bases; nucleotides not matched to a gene: 1. The CDR3 runs 14 residues. CDR3 protein: CASSWGQDQETQYF. The CDR3, as DNA: TGCGCCAGCAGCTGGGGACAGGACCAAGAGACCCAGTACTTC. Based on the CDR3 plus reference TRBV5-1 and TRBJ2-5, the full variable domain is KAGVTQTPRYLIKTRGQQVTLSCSPISGHRSVSWYQQTPGQGLQFLFEYFSETQRNKGNFPGRFSGRQFSNSRSEMNVSTLELGDSALYLCASSWGQDQETQYFGPGTRLLVL.

This clonotype was counted only a few times. J is TRBJ2-3 and V is TRBV4-1; D is perhaps TRBD1 (6 bases). This CDR3 has 13 residues. CDR1 and CDR2 from the germline V gene are MGHRA and YSYEKL. Trimming shortened V by 3 bases and J by 5 bases, and 9 bases separated the two germline ends. The CDR3 DNA reads as TGCGCCAGCAGCCATCCAGGGGTAGATACGCAGTATTTT. Protein product: CASSHPGVDTQYF.

The J gene is TRBJ1-6, the V gene TRBV4-3, with a tentative D call TRBD1 (6 bases). Trimming pared 3 bases from V and 8 bases from J, leaving 17 bases between. Germline V gene data show CDR1 as LGHNA and CDR2 as YSLEER. This CDR3 contains 16 residues. CDR3 coding DNA: TGCGCCAGCAGCCAGGAGGGGGAAGGAGCATATTCACCCCTCCACTTT. Translated: CASSQEGEGAYSPLHF.

This clonotype occurred a few times. V and J are TRBV29-1 and TRBJ1-1; maybe TRBD1 (5 bases). The CDR3 consists of 14 residues. Trimming stripped 4 bases from V and 1 base from J, with 13 bases between. Germline V gives CDR1 SQVTM, CDR2 ANQGSEA. The CDR3 DNA is TGCAGCGTTGGACAGAACAGAGGGAACACTGAAGCTTTCTTT. It yields the protein CSVGQNRGNTEAFF.

This clonotype was counted ten times or more. The rearrangement uses TRBV7-6 and TRBJ2-1; tentative D call: TRBD2 (6 bases). V lost 7 bases, J lost 8 bases, and 12 bases lay in between. CDR3 length: 12 residues. Germline V gives CDR1 SGHVS, CDR2 FNYEAQ. CDR3 sequence reads: CASTNGGDEQFF. The CDR3 DNA sequence: TGTGCCAGCACCAACGGAGGGGATGAGCAGTTCTTC.

This clonotype was counted ten times or more. This chain connects TRBV7-2 to TRBJ2-3, with TRBD2 identical over 9 bases. The V and J ends lost 3 bases and 6 bases, in that order; junction bases with no gene match: 10. This CDR3 comprises 16 residues. Germline V gene sequence: CDR1 SGHTA, CDR2 FQGNSA. In DNA, the CDR3 is TGTGCCAGCAGCTTTGTCCCTCTAGCGGGGAGGGATACGCAGTATTTT. It is translated as CASSFVPLAGRDTQYF.

The chain links TRBV29-1 to TRBJ2-4, with 9 positions matching TRBD1. CDR3 length: 14 amino acids. The germline V gene has CDR1 SQVTM and CDR2 ANQGSEA. Germline trimming cut 6 bases from V and 7 bases from J; bases unmatched to any gene: 10. CDR3 region: CSVALSGTGNIQYF. CDR3 sequence (DNA): TGCAGCGTCGCACTTTCCGGGACAGGGAACATTCAGTACTTC.

This clonotype was picked up many times. The rearrangement uses TRBV5-1 and TRBJ2-5; no reliable D call. Per the germline V gene, CDR1 is SGHRS and CDR2 is YFSETQ. V lost 4 bases and J 3 bases, leaving 13 bases between the germline ends. CDR3 length: 14 residues. DNA of the CDR3: TGCGCCAGCAGCAGGGCCCGGTCAAAAGAGACCCAGTACTTC. As protein: CASSRARSKETQYF.

In its sample, this clonotype was seen a few times. The chain has TRBV5-1 and TRBJ1-1, with D tentatively TRBD1 (6 bases). This CDR3 is 17 amino acids long. Germline assignment: CDR1 SGHRS and CDR2 YFSETQ. V was trimmed by 0 bases and J by 0 bases, leaving 15 bases between them. CDR3: CASSLAGGRGMNTEAFF. The CDR3 DNA follows: TGCGCCAGCAGCTTGGCTGGGGGCCGAGGCATGAACACTGAAGCTTTCTTT.

This clonotype was detected many times. This rearrangement joins TRBV18 to TRBJ2-5; possible D gene TRBD2, 6 bases. Between the trimmed V and J ends, which lost 2 bases and 0 bases, there was a span of 10 bases. The CDR3 has 15 amino acids. CDR1 is KGHSH and CDR2 is LQKENI in the germline V gene. DNA of the CDR3: TGTGCCAGCTCACCAGTACGGGGGAACCAAGAGACCCAGTACTTC. Its protein is CASSPVRGNQETQYF.

In its sample, this clonotype was seen many times. The chain couples TRBV3-1 to TRBJ2-3; D gene uncertain. Germline lookup yields CDR1 LGHDT and CDR2 YNNKEL (reference sequence). Trimming removed 0 bases at V and 7 bases at J, with 5 bases between. The CDR3 contains 12 residues. This CDR3 reads CASSQEQHTQYF. CDR3 in DNA: TGTGCCAGCAGCCAAGAACAACATACGCAGTATTTT.

V is TRBV4-2 and J is TRBJ2-4; 11 bases agree with TRBD2. The trim removed 2 bases at V and 15 bases at J, leaving 6 bases unmatched. The CDR3 is made up of 13 amino acids. CDR1 is LGHNA, CDR2 YNFKEQ, per germline. CDR3 sequence: CASSQRLAGTRYF. CDR3 bases: TGTGCCAGCAGCCAAAGACTAGCGGGGACTCGGTACTTC.

This clonotype occurred a few times. The chain carries TRBV12-3 or TRBV12-4 and TRBJ2-7, with D perhaps TRBD1 or TRBD2 (5 bases each). The V and J ends lost 4 bases and 6 bases respectively, with 13 bases between them. This CDR3 spans 13 amino acids. CDR3 in DNA: TGTGCCAGCAGTTCCAGCCAGAGGGGCGAGCAGTACGTC. This sequence encodes CASSSSQRGEQYV.

The sample holds a few counts of this clonotype. The DNA of the CDR3 is TGCGCCAGCAGCTTGGTGCTTGTAGGGACAGGGATCTACAATGAGCAGTTCTTC. It encodes CASSLVLVGTGIYNEQFF. The chain links TRBV5-1 to TRBJ2-1; 9 bases map to TRBD1. Germline assignment: CDR1 SGHRS and CDR2 YFSETQ. J lost 3 bases, V lost 0 bases, and 10 bases had no gene match. The CDR3 runs 18 residues.